The entry below describes one T cell receptor (beta chain). The data belong to a study of CD8 T cells in Susac syndrome. cDNA came from approximately 0.5 to 1 ug RNA primed by random hexamers. TCRdb re-called the immunoSEQ multiplex PCR reads with MiXCR, one entry per CDR3 protein. The data hold approximately 110,000 distinct CDR3 sequences, with around 94% observed a single time. V gave up 1 base and J gave up 0 bases, with 7 bases separating them. The CDR3 length is 14 residues. CDR1 is GTSNPN and CDR2 is SVGIG in the germline V gene (reference sequence). The chain uses TRBV30 and TRBJ1-3; D may be TRBD1 (5 bases). The clonotype was recovered from a human donor in good health. The sample comprised CD4+ T cells from PBMCs. In nucleotides, the CDR3 is TGTGCCTGGAGTGGGACATTCTCTGGAAACACCATATATTTT. The encoded protein is CAWSGTFSGNTIYF. Variable domain in full (rest from reference TRBV30 and TRBJ1-3): SQTIHQWPATLVQPVGSPLSLECTVEGTSNPNLYWYRQAAGRGLQLLFYSVGIGQISSEVPQNLSASRPQDRQFILSSKKLLLSDSGFYLCAWSGTFSGNTIYFGEGSWLTVV.